Reported below is one TCR beta chain. Antigen: not known. V lost 4 bases to trimming and J lost 6 bases, with 10 bases between them. Germline V gives CDR1 SGHRS, CDR2 YFSETQ. The CDR3 runs to 12 residues. This sample was taken from a study of CD8 T cells in ankylosing spondylitis. General study findings and limits: Within ankylosing spondylitis blood, a TCR beta motif made up of several highly homologous variants appeared to be characteristic. Past research had described some motif variants in reactive arthritis synovial fluid and blood.

TCRdb re-derived calls from the 5' RACE reads in MiXCR, one entry per CDR3 protein. The sample carries a few hundred thousand distinct CDR3 sequences, about 20% recorded once. Sample: blood, either unsorted or a sorted T cell fraction (not recorded which). The V gene is TRBV5-1, the J gene TRBJ1-1, with a weak D call TRBD1 (5 bases). This receptor was identified in a male donor with ankylosing spondylitis. The CDR3, as DNA: TGCGCCAGCAGCCAGGGTTTTGCTGAAGCTTTCTTT. Protein sequence: CASSQGFAEAFF. Looking up the rest from reference TRBV5-1 and TRBJ1-1 gives the full variable domain: KAGVTQTPRYLIKTRGQQVTLSCSPISGHRSVSWYQQTPGQGLQFLFEYFSETQRNKGNFPGRFSGRQFSNSRSEMNVSTLELGDSALYLCASSQGFAEAFFGQGTRLTVV.